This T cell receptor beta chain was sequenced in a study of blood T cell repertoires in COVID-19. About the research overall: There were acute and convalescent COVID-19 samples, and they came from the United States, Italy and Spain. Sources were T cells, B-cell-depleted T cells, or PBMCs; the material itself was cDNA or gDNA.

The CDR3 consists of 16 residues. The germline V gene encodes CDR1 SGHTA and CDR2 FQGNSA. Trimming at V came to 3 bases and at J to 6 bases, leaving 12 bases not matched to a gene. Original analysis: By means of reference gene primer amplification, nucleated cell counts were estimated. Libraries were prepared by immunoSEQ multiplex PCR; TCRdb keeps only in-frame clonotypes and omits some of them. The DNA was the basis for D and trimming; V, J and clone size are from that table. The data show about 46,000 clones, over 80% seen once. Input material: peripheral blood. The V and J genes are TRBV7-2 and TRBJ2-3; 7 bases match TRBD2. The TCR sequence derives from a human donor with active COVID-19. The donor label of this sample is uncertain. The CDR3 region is CASSFKAGRGLDTQYF. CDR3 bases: TGTGCCAGCAGCTTTAAAGCGGGACGGGGGTTGGATACGCAGTATTTT.